A single T cell receptor beta chain is shown here with its context. This entry belongs to a study of blood T cells in healthy people across ages. The use of a sample-barcoded 5' primer and a J-beta primer mix characterized a second PCR of roughly 6 to 11 cycles. TCRdb re-called the 5' RACE reads with MiXCR, one entry per CDR3 protein. Of a few hundred thousand distinct CDR3 sequences in the sample, 45% to 65% are singletons; the top ten hold roughly 51%. V dropped 5 bases and J dropped 6; count of bases not matched to a gene: 10. The CDR3 is 14 residues long. Looked up from germline, CDR1 is DFQATT and CDR2 is SNEGSKA (reference sequence). Aged roughly 6 to 100, donors were systemically healthy Caucasians from Russia.

The gene calls are TRBV20-1 and TRBJ2-7, with 10 bases fitting TRBD2. The source of this sequence is a man in his sixties in good health. Sequenced material: blood. As DNA, the CDR3 is TGCAGTGCTCCGCCCCCGGGACTAGCGACCGAGCAGTACTTC. Translation: CSAPPPGLATEQYF.